Shown below are 27 T cell receptor beta chains from a single sample sequenced in a study of T cell changes during pregnancy in multiple sclerosis. Assay used: immunoSEQ multiplex PCR; TCRdb lists only in-frame clones, some missing. The data contain 45,000 to 50,000 clones, around nine tenths of them singletons. This material consisted of CD4+ T cells from peripheral blood mononuclear cells, taken in the second trimester of pregnancy. These receptor sequences come from a female donor in good health, enrolled as a control in a pregnancy study.

V and J are TRBV5-1 and TRBJ2-4; 7 nucleotides align to TRBD1. Germline values: CDR1 SGHRS, CDR2 YFSETQ. The CDR3 is made up of 15 amino acids. Trimming took 4 bases from V and 2 from J; bases not matched to a gene: 6. CDR3 protein: CASSPRQGTKNIQYF. The CDR3 coding sequence is TGCGCCAGCAGCCCAAGACAGGGAACCAAAAACATTCAGTACTTC.

CDR3 loop: CASTPDRFSTDTQYF. The CDR3 DNA reads TGTGCCAGCACTCCCGACAGGTTTAGCACAGATACGCAGTATTTT. V usage is TRBV2 and J usage is TRBJ2-3, with D possibly matching TRBD1 (6 bases). Germline loops: CDR1 SNHLY, CDR2 FYNNEI. Trimming stripped 7 bases from V and 0 bases from J, with 14 bases between. The CDR3 is 15 residues long.

The chain couples TRBV7-3 to TRBJ2-1, with 7 positions matching TRBD1. The CDR3 runs 15 residues. Germline V gene lookup returns CDR1 SGHTA and CDR2 FQGTGA. J lost 7 bases, V lost 1 base, and 7 bases had no gene match. CDR3 loop: CASSLIGQDSNEQFF. CDR3 coding DNA: TGTGCCAGCAGCTTAATCGGACAGGATTCAAATGAGCAGTTCTTC.

J is TRBJ2-7 and V is TRBV6-6, with D perhaps matching TRBD1 (6 bases). Trimming left V 4 bases short and J 4 bases short, with 17 bases between. Germline V lookup: CDR1 MNHNY, CDR2 SVGAGI (reference sequence). CDR3 length: 15 residues. The CDR3 DNA follows: TGTGCCAGCAGTTGGCCCGGCAGGGGCCAATACGAGCAGTACTTC. Amino acid sequence: CASSWPGRGQYEQYF.

V gene TRBV7-2 combines with J gene TRBJ2-3, with D possibly being TRBD2 (6 bases). The V and J ends lost 6 bases and 2 bases respectively, with 12 bases between them. The CDR3 spans 14 residues. The germline CDR1 and CDR2 sequences are SGHTA and FQGNSA. As DNA, the CDR3 is TGTGCCAGCAGGGAGGGGAGAGACACAGATACGCAGTATTTT. Protein product: CASREGRDTDTQYF. Full variable domain (outside the CDR3, taken from reference TRBV7-2 and TRBJ2-3): GAGVSQSPSNKVTEKGKDVELRCDPISGHTALYWYRQSLGQGLEFLIYFQGNSAPDKSGLPSDRFSAERTGGSVSTLTIQRTQQEDSAVYLCASREGRDTDTQYFGPGTRLTVL.

V usage is TRBV30 and J usage is TRBJ1-3; maybe TRBD1 (5 bases). V lost 3 bases and J lost 0, with 9 bases in between. The CDR3 is made up of 14 amino acids. Germline V gives CDR1 GTSNPN, CDR2 SVGIG (reference sequence). This chain's CDR3 is CAWSPGISGNTIYF. The CDR3 coding sequence is TGTGCCTGGAGCCCAGGGATCTCTGGAAACACCATATATTTT. Full variable domain (remainder filled in from reference TRBV30 and TRBJ1-3): SQTIHQWPATLVQPVGSPLSLECTVEGTSNPNLYWYRQAAGRGLQLLFYSVGIGQISSEVPQNLSASRPQDRQFILSSKKLLLSDSGFYLCAWSPGISGNTIYFGEGSWLTVV.

The chain recombines TRBV7-2 with TRBJ1-1; D gene uncertain. Trimming stripped 4 bases from V and 8 bases from J, with 14 bases between. The CDR3 is 13 residues long. Germline V CDR1 and CDR2: SGHTA, FQGNSA. CDR3 sequence reads: CASSSRPGPEAFF. CDR3 nucleotide sequence: TGTGCCAGCAGCTCCAGGCCCGGCCCGGAAGCTTTCTTT.

This chain uses TRBV9 with TRBJ2-3; 8 bases fit TRBD2. The germline CDR1 and CDR2 sequences are SGDLS and YYNGEE. The V gene end was trimmed by 0 bases and the J gene end by 4 bases; junction bases not matched to a gene: 7. The CDR3 extends over 16 amino acids. The CDR3 sequence is CASSVVGAGGADTQYF. The CDR3 DNA sequence: TGTGCCAGCAGCGTAGTAGGTGCCGGGGGGGCAGATACGCAGTATTTT.

V is TRBV5-8 and J is TRBJ2-5; 7 nucleotides line up with TRBD1. V shed 2 bases and J 3 bases; nucleotides not matched to a gene: 1. The germline CDR1 and CDR2 sequences are SGHTS and YDEGEE. The CDR3 consists of 13 residues. The CDR3: CASSFGTEETQYF. The CDR3 DNA reads TGTGCCAGCAGCTTCGGGACAGAAGAGACCCAGTACTTC.

The genes are TRBV6-6 and TRBJ1-1, with TRBD1 identical over 7 bases. The CDR3 has 14 amino acids. The ends lost 6 bases at V and 1 base at J; junction bases unmatched: 5. Germline V CDR1 and CDR2: MNHNY, SVGAGI (reference sequence). The CDR3 DNA sequence: TGTGCCAGCAGGGCGGACAGGACGAACACTGAAGCTTTCTTT. This translates into CASRADRTNTEAFF.

A few counts support this clone. The V call is TRBV7-2, the J call TRBJ2-3; D gene ambiguous. The ends were cut back, 6 bases at V and 1 base at J, with 8 bases in the middle. CDR1 is SGHTA and CDR2 is FQGNSA in the germline V gene. This CDR3 is built from 13 residues. The DNA for the CDR3 is TGTGCCAGCAGTCGGCAGGGCACAGATACGCAGTATTTT. Translated: CASSRQGTDTQYF.

The V and J genes are TRBV7-9 and TRBJ2-5, with 9 bases aligning to TRBD2. Germline assignment: CDR1 SEHNR and CDR2 FQNEAQ (reference sequence). V lost 5 bases and J lost 5; bases outside the gene matches: 3. The length of the CDR3 is 13 residues. The CDR3 spells CASSQGLAETQYF. CDR3 DNA sequence: TGTGCCAGCAGCCAAGGACTAGCGGAGACCCAGTACTTC. The entire variable domain, with the rest obtained from reference TRBV7-9 and TRBJ2-5, is as follows: DTGVSQNPRHKITKRGQNVTFRCDPISEHNRLYWYRQTLGQGPEFLTYFQNEAQLEKSRLLSDRFSAERPKGSFSTLEIQRTEQGDSAMYLCASSQGLAETQYFGPGTRLLVL.

The chain employs TRBV30 and TRBJ1-4, with D perhaps matching TRBD1 (6 bases). Germline CDR1 GTSNPN, CDR2 SVGIG (reference sequence). V dropped 2 bases and J dropped 0 bases, with 13 bases sitting between them. The CDR3 has 16 amino acids. CDR3 sequence: CAWSTGKSATNEKLFF. As DNA, the CDR3 is TGTGCCTGGAGTACAGGGAAGTCCGCAACTAATGAAAAACTGTTTTTT.

The sample holds a few counts of this clone. The chain combines TRBV18 with TRBJ2-7, with TRBD1 matching over 7 bases. The germline CDR1 and CDR2 sequences are KGHSH and LQKENI. The ends lost 3 bases at V and 4 bases at J; junction bases unmatched: 9. This CDR3 comprises 15 residues. CDR3 loop: CASSPNNGQVYEQYF. CDR3 DNA: TGTGCCAGCTCACCCAACAACGGACAGGTGTACGAGCAGTACTTC.

The chain links TRBV19 to TRBJ1-6; D remains ambiguous. This CDR3 is 16 amino acids long. In germline, CDR1 is LNHDA, CDR2 SQIVND (reference sequence). V shed 3 bases and J shed 9 bases, with 18 bases lying between them. The CDR3 loop reads CASSMLRPGFVSPLHF. The CDR3 DNA sequence: TGTGCCAGTAGTATGTTGCGACCGGGGTTTGTTTCACCCCTCCACTTT.

The rearrangement uses TRBV10-3 and TRBJ2-1; D might be TRBD1 (6 bases). Germline V CDR1 and CDR2: ENHRY, SYGVKD. The germline V and J ends were trimmed by 2 bases and 4 bases, with 15 bases remaining between them. The length of the CDR3 is 16 residues. In nucleotides, the CDR3 is TGTGCCATCAGTGAGGGGATGGACCAGGGGTACAATGAGCAGTTCTTC. Translation: CAISEGMDQGYNEQFF.

The chain joins TRBV25-1 to TRBJ2-5; D is undetermined. The J call is in doubt because the DNA end fits TRBJ2-7 better. The germline gives CDR1 MGHDK, CDR2 SYGVNS. This CDR3 has 11 residues. DNA for the CDR3: TGTGCCAGCAGTGAAAACTACGAGCAGTACTTC. This sequence encodes CASSENYEQYF.

The chain joins TRBV15 to TRBJ2-3; maybe TRBD1 (8 bases). Germline V gives CDR1 LNHNV, CDR2 YYDKDF (reference sequence). The length of the CDR3 is 17 residues. V lost 6 bases to trimming and J lost 0 bases, with 19 bases between them. CDR3 amino acids: CATRHRGGPPSTDTQYF. The CDR3 DNA reads TGTGCCACCAGGCACAGGGGGGGACCCCCTAGCACAGATACGCAGTATTTT.

The chain has TRBV5-4 and TRBJ1-2, with 7 bases lining up with TRBD1. V trimming: 5 bases; J trimming: 6 bases; junction bases outside the gene matches: 16. The CDR3 is 16 residues long. In germline, CDR1 is SGHNT, CDR2 YYREEE (reference sequence). The CDR3 reads CASSQLGTQGENGYTF. For the CDR3, the DNA is TGTGCCAGCAGTCAGCTTGGTACCCAGGGGGAGAATGGCTACACCTTC.

This rearrangement joins TRBV7-2 to TRBJ2-6, with 9 bases that match TRBD1. The CDR3 loop spans 18 amino acids. Germline trimming cut 2 bases from V and 2 bases from J; bases unmatched to any gene: 7. Germline loops: CDR1 SGHTA, CDR2 FQGNSA. CDR3 amino acids: CASSLRYRGRPGANVLTF. The CDR3 nucleotides are TGTGCCAGCAGCTTAAGGTACAGGGGGCGCCCTGGGGCCAACGTCCTGACTTTC.

This CDR3 reads CASSPSVGGNEQFF. The CDR3, as DNA: TGCGCCAGCAGTCCAAGCGTGGGGGGCAATGAGCAGTTCTTC. The J gene is TRBJ2-1, the V gene TRBV5-1; possible D gene TRBD2, 6 bases. Germline loops: CDR1 SGHRS, CDR2 YFSETQ. This CDR3 has 14 amino acids. The germline V and J ends were trimmed by 5 bases and 6 bases, with 15 bases remaining between them.

The genes are TRBV4-1 and TRBJ1-1, with D maybe TRBD1 (6 bases). The CDR3 totals 15 residues. Germline values: CDR1 MGHRA, CDR2 YSYEKL. V lost 4 bases to trimming and J lost 4 bases, with 16 bases between them. In DNA form, the CDR3 reads TGCGCCAGCAGCCTACACCGCACAGGGATCACTGAAGCTTTCTTT. This codes for CASSLHRTGITEAFF.

The CDR3 region has the DNA TGTGCCAGTAGTATGGGGACAGGGGTGGACATTCAGTACTTC. It encodes CASSMGTGVDIQYF. The chain is built from TRBV19 and TRBJ2-4, with 10 bases identical to TRBD1. The germline gives CDR1 LNHDA, CDR2 SQIVND (reference sequence). This CDR3 region has 14 residues. The ends lost 3 bases at V and 8 bases at J; junction bases unmatched: 4.

The chain recombines TRBV9 with TRBJ2-5; 9 positions agree with TRBD1. The V gene's germline CDR1 is SGDLS and CDR2 YYNGEE. V trimming: 1 base; J trimming: 5 bases; junction bases outside the gene matches: 9. The CDR3 is made up of 16 amino acids. The CDR3 region has the DNA TGTGCCAGCAGCGTAACTTCCGGACAGGGGTGGGAGACCCAGTACTTC. Protein sequence: CASSVTSGQGWETQYF.

The chain combines TRBV25-1 with TRBJ1-1; weak D call: TRBD1 (5 bases). V lost 3 bases, J lost 0 bases, and 14 bases lay in between. CDR1 and CDR2 (germline): MGHDK, SYGVNS. CDR3 length: 16 residues. The CDR3 region is CASSDPRAGLNTEAFF. CDR3 in DNA: TGTGCCAGCAGTGATCCCAGGGCAGGATTGAACACTGAAGCTTTCTTT.

The CDR3 DNA reads TGTGCCAGCAGTAGAATGTCCGGACAGAGCCATGGCTACACCTTC. It is translated as CASSRMSGQSHGYTF. The rearrangement uses TRBV6-5 and TRBJ1-2; possibly TRBD1 for D (6 bases). CDR3 length: 15 amino acids. The V gene's germline CDR1 is MNHEY and CDR2 SVGAGI. The V end was cut by 5 bases, the J end by 6 bases, with 19 bases between.

The chain is built from TRBV19 and TRBJ2-7, with a weak D call TRBD1 (6 bases). The CDR3 is made up of 15 amino acids. Germline lookup yields CDR1 LNHDA and CDR2 SQIVND (reference sequence). Trimming took off 3 bases at V and 3 bases at J, with 15 bases between the two ends. As DNA, the CDR3 is TGTGCCAGTAGTATTCAGGGACACCCGGACTACGAGCAGTACTTC. Amino acid sequence: CASSIQGHPDYEQYF.